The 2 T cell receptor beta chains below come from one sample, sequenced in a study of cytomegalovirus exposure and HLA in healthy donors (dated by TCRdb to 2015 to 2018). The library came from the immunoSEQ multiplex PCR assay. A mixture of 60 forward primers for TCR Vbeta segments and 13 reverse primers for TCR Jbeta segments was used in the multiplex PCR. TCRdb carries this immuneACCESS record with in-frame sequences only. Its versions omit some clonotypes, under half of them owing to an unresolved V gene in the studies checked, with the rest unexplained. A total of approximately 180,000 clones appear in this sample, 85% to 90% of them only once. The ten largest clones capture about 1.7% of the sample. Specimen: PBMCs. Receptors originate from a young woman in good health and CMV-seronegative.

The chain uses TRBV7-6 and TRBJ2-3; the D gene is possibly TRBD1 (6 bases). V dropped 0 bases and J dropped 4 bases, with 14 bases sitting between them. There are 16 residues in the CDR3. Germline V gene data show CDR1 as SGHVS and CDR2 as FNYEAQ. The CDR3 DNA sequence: TGTGCCAGCAGCTTAGCGATGGGGGCAGTGGCAGATACGCAGTATTTT. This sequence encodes CASSLAMGAVADTQYF.

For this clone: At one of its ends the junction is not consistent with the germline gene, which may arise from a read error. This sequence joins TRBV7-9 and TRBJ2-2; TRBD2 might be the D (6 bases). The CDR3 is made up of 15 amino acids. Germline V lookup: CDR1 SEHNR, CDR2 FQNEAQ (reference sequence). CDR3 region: CSSSLTPGVTGELFF. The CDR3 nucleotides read TGTTCCAGCAGCCTAACTCCGGGGGTCACCGGGGAGCTGTTTTTT. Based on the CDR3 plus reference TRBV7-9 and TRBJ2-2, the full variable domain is DTGVSQNPRHKITKRGQNVTFRCDPISEHNRLYWYRQTLGQGPEFLTYFQNEAQLEKSRLLSDRFSAERPKGSFSTLEIQRTEQGDSAMYLCSSSLTPGVTGELFFGEGSRLTVL.